One T cell receptor (beta chain) is described in this entry. Its antigen is as yet unknown. TCRdb's copy holds only in-frame clones and misses some; the assay was immunoSEQ multiplex PCR. The sample lists some 160,000 clones; approximately 80% were seen once. This entry is derived from a study of cytotoxic CD8 clonotypes in ibrutinib-treated CLL. The wider study: Investigators reported approximately 25 partial and 2 complete responses; after median around 68 months, 14 patients remained remitted and approximately twelve progressed.

CDR1 and CDR2 (germline): SGDLS, YYNGEE. The CDR3 spans 15 residues. Trimming took off 0 bases at V and 4 bases at J, with 11 bases between the two ends. Study-level results: Higher circulating CD8+ T-cell counts strongly accompanied higher baseline clonality, above age-matched healthy donors. With treatment, public clonotypes, which were uncommon, either contracted or remained stable. Clonality grew at ibrutinib response; at progression, it decreased back toward baseline.

The receptor's source is a human donor with chronic lymphocytic leukemia. The input for sequencing was PBMCs, taken after 12 months of ibrutinib treatment. The chain employs TRBV9 and TRBJ2-1, with D perhaps matching TRBD1 (5 bases). The CDR3 DNA reads as TGTGCCAGCAGCGTAGCAGGGTTTGGATACAATGAGCAGTTCTTC. Its protein product is CASSVAGFGYNEQFF.